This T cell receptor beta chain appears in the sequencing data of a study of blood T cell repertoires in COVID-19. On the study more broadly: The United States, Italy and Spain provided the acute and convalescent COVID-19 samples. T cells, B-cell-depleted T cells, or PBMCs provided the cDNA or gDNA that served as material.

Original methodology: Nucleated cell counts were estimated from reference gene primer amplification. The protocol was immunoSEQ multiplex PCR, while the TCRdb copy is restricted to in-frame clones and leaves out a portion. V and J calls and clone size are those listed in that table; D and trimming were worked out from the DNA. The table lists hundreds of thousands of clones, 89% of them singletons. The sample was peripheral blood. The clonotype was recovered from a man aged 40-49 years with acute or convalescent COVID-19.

This CDR3 is CASSLTGLNTEAFF. In nucleotides, the CDR3 is TGTGCCAGCAGCTTAACAGGGTTGAACACTGAAGCTTTCTTT. The chain is built from TRBV5-6 and TRBJ1-1, with D perhaps TRBD1 (6 bases). Trimming took off 2 bases at V and 0 bases at J, with 8 bases between the two ends. The CDR3 totals 14 residues. The germline gives CDR1 SGHDT, CDR2 YYEEEE.